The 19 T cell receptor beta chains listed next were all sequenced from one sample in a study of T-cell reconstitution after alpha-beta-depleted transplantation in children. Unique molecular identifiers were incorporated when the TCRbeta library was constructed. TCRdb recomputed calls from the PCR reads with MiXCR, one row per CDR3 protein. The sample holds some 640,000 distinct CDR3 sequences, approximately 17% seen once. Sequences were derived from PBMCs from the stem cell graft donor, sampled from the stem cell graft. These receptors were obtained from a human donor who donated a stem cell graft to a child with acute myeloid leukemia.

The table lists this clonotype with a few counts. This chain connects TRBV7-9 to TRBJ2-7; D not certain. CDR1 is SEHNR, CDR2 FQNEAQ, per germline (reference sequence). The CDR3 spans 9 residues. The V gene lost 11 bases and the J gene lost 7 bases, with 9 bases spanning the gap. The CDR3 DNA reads TGTGCCGGCATGGGGGAGCAGTACGTC. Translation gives CAGMGEQYV.

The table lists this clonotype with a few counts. In DNA form, the CDR3 reads TGTGCCAGCAGCCCACACTCGGGCTACGAGCAGTACTTC. It translates to CASSPHSGYEQYF. The chain carries TRBV7-2 and TRBJ2-7; D gene uncertain. The CDR3 extends over 13 amino acids. Per the germline V gene, CDR1 is SGHTA and CDR2 is FQGNSA. V was pared by 5 bases and J by 3 bases, with 11 bases between.

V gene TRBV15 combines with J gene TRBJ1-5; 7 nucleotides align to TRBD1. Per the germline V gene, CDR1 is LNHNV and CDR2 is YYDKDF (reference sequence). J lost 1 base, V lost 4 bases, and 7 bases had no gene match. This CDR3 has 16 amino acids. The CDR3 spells CATSKKGAESNQPQHF. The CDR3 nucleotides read TGTGCCACCAGCAAAAAGGGGGCAGAGAGCAATCAGCCCCAGCATTTT.

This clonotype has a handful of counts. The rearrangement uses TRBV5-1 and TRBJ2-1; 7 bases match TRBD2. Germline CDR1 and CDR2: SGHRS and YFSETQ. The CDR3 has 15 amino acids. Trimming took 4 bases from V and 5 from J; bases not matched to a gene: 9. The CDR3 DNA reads TGCGCCAGCAGCCCGGACGGAGCGGGAAACAATGAGCAGTTCTTC. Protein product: CASSPDGAGNNEQFF.

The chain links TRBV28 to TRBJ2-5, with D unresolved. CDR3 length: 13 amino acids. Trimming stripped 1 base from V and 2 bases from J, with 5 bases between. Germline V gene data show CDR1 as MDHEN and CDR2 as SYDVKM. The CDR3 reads CASSLLEQETQYF. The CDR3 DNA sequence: TGTGCCAGCAGTTTATTGGAGCAAGAGACCCAGTACTTC.

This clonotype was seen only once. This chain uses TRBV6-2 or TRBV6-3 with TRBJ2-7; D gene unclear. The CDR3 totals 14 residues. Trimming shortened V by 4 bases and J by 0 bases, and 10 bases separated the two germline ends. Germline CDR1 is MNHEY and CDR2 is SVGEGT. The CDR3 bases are TGTGCCAGCAGTTCCATTGAGCGCTCCTACGAGCAGTACTTC. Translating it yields CASSSIERSYEQYF.

The CDR3 protein is CASSFSWGGDRDEQFF. DNA of the CDR3: TGTGCCAGCAGTTTTAGTTGGGGGGGAGATCGGGATGAGCAGTTCTTC. This chain connects TRBV12-3 or TRBV12-4 to TRBJ2-1; TRBD2 matches 7 bases. This CDR3 contains 16 residues. Germline trimming cut 3 bases from V and 8 bases from J; bases unmatched to any gene: 13.

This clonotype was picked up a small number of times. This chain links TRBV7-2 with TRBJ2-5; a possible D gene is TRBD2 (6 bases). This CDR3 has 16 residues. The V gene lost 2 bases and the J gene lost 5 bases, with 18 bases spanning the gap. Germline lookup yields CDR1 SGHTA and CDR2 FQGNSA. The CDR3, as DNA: TGTGCCAGCAGCTTATGGGGACTCACCCGTGGTGAGACCCAGTACTTC. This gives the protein CASSLWGLTRGETQYF.

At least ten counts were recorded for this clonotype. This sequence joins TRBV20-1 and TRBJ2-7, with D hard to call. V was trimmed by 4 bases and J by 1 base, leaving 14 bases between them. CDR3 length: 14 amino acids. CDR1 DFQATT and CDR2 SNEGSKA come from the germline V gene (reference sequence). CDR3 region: CSAINLGISYEQYF. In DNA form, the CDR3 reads TGCAGTGCTATAAATCTGGGTATTTCCTACGAGCAGTACTTC.

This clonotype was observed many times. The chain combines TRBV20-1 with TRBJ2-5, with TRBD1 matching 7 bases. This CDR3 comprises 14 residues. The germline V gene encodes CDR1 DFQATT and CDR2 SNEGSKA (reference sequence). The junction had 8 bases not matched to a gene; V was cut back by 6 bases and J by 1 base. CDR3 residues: CSAAPGQLQETQYF. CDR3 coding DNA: TGCAGTGCAGCGCCGGGACAGCTCCAAGAGACCCAGTACTTC.

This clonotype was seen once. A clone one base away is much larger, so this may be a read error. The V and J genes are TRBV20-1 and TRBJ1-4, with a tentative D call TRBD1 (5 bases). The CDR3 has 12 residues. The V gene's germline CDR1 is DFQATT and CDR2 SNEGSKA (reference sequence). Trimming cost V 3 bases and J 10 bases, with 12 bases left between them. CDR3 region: CSARGRDVKLFF. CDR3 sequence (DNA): TGCAGTGCTAGGGGACGGGACGTAAAACTGTTTTTT.

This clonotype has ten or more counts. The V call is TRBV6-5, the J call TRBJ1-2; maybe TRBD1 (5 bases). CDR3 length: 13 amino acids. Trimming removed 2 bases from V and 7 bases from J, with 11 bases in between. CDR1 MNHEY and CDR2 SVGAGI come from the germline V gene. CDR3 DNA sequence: TGTGCCAGCAGTTACAGGGGATCAGTTGGCTACACCTTC. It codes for CASSYRGSVGYTF.

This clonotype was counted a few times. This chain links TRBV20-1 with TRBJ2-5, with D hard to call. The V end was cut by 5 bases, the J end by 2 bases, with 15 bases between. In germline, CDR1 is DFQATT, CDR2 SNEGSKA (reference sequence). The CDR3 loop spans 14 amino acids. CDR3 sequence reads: CSASHQSPQETQYF. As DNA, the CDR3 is TGCAGTGCTTCCCACCAATCACCACAAGAGACCCAGTACTTC.

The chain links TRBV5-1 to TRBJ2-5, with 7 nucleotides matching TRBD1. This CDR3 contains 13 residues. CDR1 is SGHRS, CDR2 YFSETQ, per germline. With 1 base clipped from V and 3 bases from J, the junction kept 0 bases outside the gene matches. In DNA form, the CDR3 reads TGCGCCAGCAGCTTGCAGGGGGAAGAGACCCAGTACTTC. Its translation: CASSLQGEETQYF.

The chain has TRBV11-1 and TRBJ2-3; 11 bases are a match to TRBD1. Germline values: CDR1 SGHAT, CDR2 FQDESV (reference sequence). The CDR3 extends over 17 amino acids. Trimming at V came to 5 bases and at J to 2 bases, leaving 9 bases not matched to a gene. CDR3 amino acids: CASSRGQGAILTDTQYF. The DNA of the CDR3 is TGTGCCAGCAGCCGCGGACAGGGGGCCATTCTCACAGATACGCAGTATTTT.

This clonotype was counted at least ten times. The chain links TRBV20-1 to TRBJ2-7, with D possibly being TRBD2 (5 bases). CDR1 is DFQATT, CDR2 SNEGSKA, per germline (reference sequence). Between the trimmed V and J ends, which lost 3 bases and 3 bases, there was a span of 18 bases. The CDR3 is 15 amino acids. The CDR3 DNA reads TGCAGTGCTAGTGAGGGTTTGCGCCCCCTCTACGAGCAGTACTTC. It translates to CSASEGLRPLYEQYF.

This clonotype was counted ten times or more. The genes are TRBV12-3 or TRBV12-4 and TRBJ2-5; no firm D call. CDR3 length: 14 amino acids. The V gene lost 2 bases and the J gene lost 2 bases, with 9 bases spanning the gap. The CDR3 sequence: CASSLSVRQETQYF. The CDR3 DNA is TGTGCCAGCAGTTTATCGGTGAGACAAGAGACCCAGTACTTC.

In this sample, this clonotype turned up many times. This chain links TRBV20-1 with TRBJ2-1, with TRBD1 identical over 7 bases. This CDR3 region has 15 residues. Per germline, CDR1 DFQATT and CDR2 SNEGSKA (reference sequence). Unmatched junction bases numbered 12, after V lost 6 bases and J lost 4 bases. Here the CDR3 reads CSALRFGTAYNEQFF. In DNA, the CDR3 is TGCAGTGCCCTACGATTCGGGACAGCTTACAATGAGCAGTTCTTC.

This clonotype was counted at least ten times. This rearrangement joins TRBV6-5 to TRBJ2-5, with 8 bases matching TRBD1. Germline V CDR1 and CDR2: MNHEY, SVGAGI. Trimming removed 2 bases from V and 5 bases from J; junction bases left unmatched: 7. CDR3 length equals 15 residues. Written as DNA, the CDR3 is TGTGCCAGCAGTTACAGCCCGGACAGGGCGGAGACCCAGTACTTC. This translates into CASSYSPDRAETQYF.